This TCR beta chain stems from a study of CD8+ T cells in alopecia areata. Across the study: Female C3H/HeJ mice aged 7-10 weeks received skin from approximately 6-12-month-old C3H/HeJ donors with spontaneous alopecia. Whole-study findings and limits: Shared TCR sequences were less clear between patients than in mice, possibly partly from HLA diversity. Scalp samples also yield sequences of resident alphabeta T cells from normal skin. Across lesional scalp, and particularly alopecia totalis/universalis, clonality surpassed that of normal scalp.

Reverse transcribed after extraction, RNA yielded cDNA as the sequencing template. Profiling relied on immunoSEQ multiplex PCR, and the TCRdb table lists in-frame clones only, not all of them. The sample includes over 100,000 clones, none of them occurring once. The sample holds a few counts of this clone. Antigen specificity is unknown. Mouse names are used for the genes. Read data end 4 residues before the CDR3 end; the end is taken from the germline J gene. The V and J ends lost 3 bases and 4 bases, in that order; junction bases with no gene match: 1. The CDR3 is 15 amino acids. Germline V gene lookup returns CDR1 MNHDT and CDR2 YYDKIL.

The sample was lesional skin. The origin of this receptor is a C3H/HeJ mouse with alopecia areata. These mice share the MHC haplotype H2-k. The J gene is TRBJ2-3, the V gene TRBV17, with 13 bases lining up with TRBD2. The CDR3 loop reads CASSSGLGGPETLYF. CDR3 DNA, as far as it was read: TGTGCTAGCAGTAGTGGACTGGGGGGGCCAGAA. Drawing the rest from reference TRBV17 and TRBJ2-3, the complete variable domain is DTTVKQNPRYKLARVGKPVNLICSQTMNHDTMYWYQKKPNQAPKLLLFYYDKILNREADTFEKFQSSRPNNSFCSLYIGSAGLEYSAMYLCASSSGLGGPETLYFGSGTRLTVL.